This TCR beta chain was documented in a study of PD-L1 blockade in urothelial cancer. Study-wide background: Administration of atezolizumab to patients began in the mid-2010s, at 1,200 mg intravenously every 3 weeks. Blood was tested 3 weeks (second dose) and 6 weeks into treatment.

This clone was detected only once. Documented time point: peripheral blood 6 weeks after treatment start. Sample numbers ranged from 1 to 8 per patient, encompassing pretreatment and on-treatment collections. Spiking each PCR with synthetic TCR analog templates was performed. Using immunoSEQ multiplex PCR, the repertoire was profiled, and TCRdb retains in-frame clones only, with some absent. This table has around 110,000 clones, around 89% appearing once. V was trimmed by 1 base and J by 3 bases, leaving 4 bases between them. The germline CDR1 and CDR2 sequences are SGHAT and FQNNGV. The CDR3 runs 12 residues.

The rearrangement joins TRBV11-2 to TRBJ2-7; D remains unclear. The receptor was derived from a man between 60 and 70 years old with urothelial cancer. Sequenced here: PBMCs, sampled around atezolizumab (anti-PD-L1) treatment. CDR3 loop: CASSLGSYEQYF. CDR3 DNA: TGTGCCAGCAGCTTAGGGAGCTACGAGCAGTACTTC. Together with reference TRBV11-2 and TRBJ2-7, the CDR3 gives the full variable domain: EAGVAQSPRYKIIEKRQSVAFWCNPISGHATLYWYQQILGQGPKLLIQFQNNGVVDDSQLPKDRFSAERLKGVDSTLKIQPAKLEDSAVYLCASSLGSYEQYFGPGTRLTVT.